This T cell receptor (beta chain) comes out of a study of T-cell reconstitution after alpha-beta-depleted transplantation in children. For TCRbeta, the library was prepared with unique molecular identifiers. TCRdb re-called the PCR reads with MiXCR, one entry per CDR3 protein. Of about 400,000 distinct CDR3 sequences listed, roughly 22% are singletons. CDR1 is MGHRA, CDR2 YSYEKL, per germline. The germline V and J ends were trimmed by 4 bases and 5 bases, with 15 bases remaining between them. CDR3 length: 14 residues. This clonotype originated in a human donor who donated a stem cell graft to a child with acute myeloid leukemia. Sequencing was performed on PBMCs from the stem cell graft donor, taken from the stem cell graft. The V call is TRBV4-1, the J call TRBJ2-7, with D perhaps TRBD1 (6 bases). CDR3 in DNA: TGCGCCAGCAGCCCTACAGGGAGTAGAGACGAGCAGTACTTC. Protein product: CASSPTGSRDEQYF.